This T cell receptor (beta chain) was recovered during a study of blood T cell repertoires in COVID-19. The CDR3 covers 16 residues. Germline V gene data show CDR1 as PRHDT and CDR2 as FYEKMQ (reference sequence). V shed 5 bases and J shed 5 bases, with 21 bases lying between them. Using immunoSEQ multiplex PCR, the repertoire was profiled, and TCRdb retains in-frame clones only, with some absent. The sample carries a few hundred thousand clones, about four fifths recorded once. V usage is TRBV13 and J usage is TRBJ1-1; D might be TRBD1 (6 bases). This receptor was taken from a woman aged 50 to 60 who had recovered from COVID-19. The source material was PBMCs or T cells enriched from blood (not recorded which). The CDR3 DNA reads as TGTGCCAGCAGCCCCGGCCGGGGGGCAATTATAACTGAAGCTTTCTTT. Translating gives CASSPGRGAIITEAFF.